This T cell receptor beta chain derives from a study of metastatic and nonmetastatic thyroid tumors (dated by TCRdb to about 2020). General notes on the study: Repertoires were compared across peripheral blood and tumor or nodule tissue samples from malignant and benign thyroid patients. Points the paper makes about the study in general: TCR beta diversity was reported as significantly higher in malignant tumors than in benign nodules, in both blood and tumor samples.

No patient had received any treatment before thyroid surgery. Using T-cell receptor beta sequencing, the study looked back at clinical samples from patients collected from the early 2010s to the late 2010s. Regarding this clone: The specificity of this receptor is unknown. Nothing much larger sits one base from this clone, and base qualities are not available.

Libraries came from PCR. Sequencing used an Illumina HiSeq 4000. High-throughput sequencing was used to profile the CDR3 region of the TCR beta-chain in every patient. The authors' analysis ran thus. Drawing on CDR3 differences between clinicopathological groups, the researchers built a classifier meant to tell apart patients with distant-metastatic papillary thyroid cancer. Repertoire diversity was assessed with the Shannon index, and tumor-blood repertoire similarity with the Morisita-Horn index. The public reads were quality trimmed at Q25 with fastp and then assembled into clones with MiXCR by TCRdb, keeping productive beta chains. It is TCRdb's table, rather than the study itself, that gives the V and J calls and clone size. The sample contains about 13,000 clones, around a quarter of them found a single time. Approximately 18% of the sample is taken by the ten largest. Here V drops 4 bases and J drops 4 bases, and the junction holds 11 bases not matched to any gene. CDR1 SGHDT and CDR2 YYEEEE are derived from the germline V gene. From its cysteine to its phenylalanine, the CDR3 spans 16 amino acids. Just CDR3 DNA is preserved here, 48 bases in frame from base 1.

This receptor was obtained from a female donor with papillary thyroid cancer or a benign thyroid nodule (not recorded which). Some clones in this sample may be carry-over from other donors' samples. The V gene is TRBV5-6 and the J gene is TRBJ2-1; 7 of the junction bases match TRBD2. Sequenced sample: tumor tissue. The DNA reads as follows: TGTGCCAGCAGCAGTCGAAGGGAGGGTCGGTACAATGAGCAGTTCTTC. Its product reads: CASSSRREGRYNEQFF.